This TCR beta chain derives from a study of blood T cell repertoires in COVID-19. Data came from immunoSEQ multiplex PCR; TCRdb stores just in-frame clones and leaves some out. The sample yields tens of thousands of clones, about 83% seen once. The CDR3 has 15 residues. Germline CDR1 SGHTA, CDR2 FQGNSA. The ends were cut back, 1 base at V and 7 bases at J, with 11 bases in the middle. The chain links TRBV7-2 to TRBJ1-6; D remains ambiguous. This TCR was sampled from a man older than 75 with acute or convalescent COVID-19. Material for sequencing was peripheral blood. The CDR3 DNA follows: TGTGCCAGCAGCTTAGAGAGTCCTTGGAATTCACCCCTCCACTTT. This sequence encodes CASSLESPWNSPLHF.